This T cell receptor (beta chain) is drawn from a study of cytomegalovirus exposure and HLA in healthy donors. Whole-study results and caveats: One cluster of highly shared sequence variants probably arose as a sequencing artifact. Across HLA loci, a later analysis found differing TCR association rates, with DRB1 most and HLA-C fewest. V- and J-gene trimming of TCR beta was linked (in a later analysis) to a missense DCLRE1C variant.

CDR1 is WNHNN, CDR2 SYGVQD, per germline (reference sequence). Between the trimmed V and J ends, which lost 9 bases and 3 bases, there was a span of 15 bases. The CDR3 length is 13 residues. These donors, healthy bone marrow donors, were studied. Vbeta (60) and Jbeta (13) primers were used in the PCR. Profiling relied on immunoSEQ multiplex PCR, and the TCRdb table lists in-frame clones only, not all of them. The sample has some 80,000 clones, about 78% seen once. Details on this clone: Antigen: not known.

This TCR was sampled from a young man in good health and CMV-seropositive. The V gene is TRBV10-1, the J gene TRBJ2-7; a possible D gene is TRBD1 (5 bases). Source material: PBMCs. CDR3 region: CASEQATGYEQYF. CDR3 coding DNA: TGCGCCAGTGAACAGGCGACCGGCTACGAGCAGTACTTC.